Each of the 9 T cell receptor beta chains below was sequenced from the same sample in a study of control samples from healthy donors and cancer patients. TCRdb keeps only in-frame clones here, not all; method: immunoSEQ multiplex PCR. The table lists tens of thousands of clones, about 89% of them singletons, with around 18% in the top ten. Sample: blood. These receptor sequences come from a man between 50 and 59 years old in good health.

In DNA, the CDR3 is TGTGCCAGCAGCGCACAGAGAAACTATGGCTACACCTTC. This codes for CASSAQRNYGYTF. The V call is TRBV6-5, the J call TRBJ1-2; D is unresolved. The CDR3 has 13 residues. The V and J ends lost 6 bases and 2 bases respectively, with 10 bases between them. CDR1 MNHEY and CDR2 SVGAGI come from the germline V gene.

A single count supports this clone. The rearrangement links TRBV7-2 to TRBJ1-5; no clear D. The CDR3 has 13 amino acids. Germline CDR1 and CDR2: SGHTA and FQGNSA. V was trimmed by 5 bases and J by 5 bases, leaving 10 bases between them. CDR3 amino acids: CASSPSRDQPQHF. In nucleotides, the CDR3 is TGTGCCAGCAGCCCGTCCCGCGATCAGCCCCAGCATTTT.

J is TRBJ2-6 and V is TRBV5-8, with D perhaps TRBD2 (6 bases). The CDR3 is 18 amino acids. Germline V gene sequence: CDR1 SGHTS, CDR2 YDEGEE. With 6 bases removed from V and 1 base from J, the gap between germline ends came to 20 bases. CDR3 in DNA: TGTGCCAGCATTTCGGCGGAGGGGATCCTTTCTGGGGCCAACGTCCTGACTTTC. This codes for CASISAEGILSGANVLTF.

This rearrangement joins TRBV5-1 to TRBJ1-2; D is uncertain. Per germline, CDR1 SGHRS and CDR2 YFSETQ. CDR3 length: 13 residues. V lost 1 base, J lost 4 bases, and 8 bases lay in between. The DNA of the CDR3 is TGCGCCAGCAGCTTGTGGGTTGGCTATGGCTACACCTTC. The encoded protein is CASSLWVGYGYTF.

This chain links TRBV27 with TRBJ1-2; maybe TRBD1 (5 bases). The germline V and J ends were trimmed by 2 bases and 4 bases, with 8 bases remaining between them. The CDR3 is made up of 13 amino acids. In germline, CDR1 is MNHEY, CDR2 SMNVEV (reference sequence). The CDR3: CASSLTGAYGYTF. DNA of the CDR3: TGTGCCAGCAGTTTAACTGGGGCCTATGGCTACACCTTC.

This clone was seen just once. The chain couples TRBV5-1 to TRBJ2-3; weak D call: TRBD2 (6 bases). The CDR3 has 14 amino acids. V shed 3 bases and J shed 4 bases, with 12 bases lying between them. CDR1 is SGHRS, CDR2 YFSETQ, per germline. CDR3 DNA: TGCGCCAGCAGCTCTGCGCGGGGTGCAGATACGCAGTATTTT. Its translation is CASSSARGADTQYF.

V and J are TRBV5-1 and TRBJ1-2; D gene unclear. The CDR3 consists of 14 residues. CDR1 and CDR2 from the germline V gene are SGHRS and YFSETQ. The V gene lost 4 bases and the J gene lost 1 base, with 11 bases spanning the gap. In nucleotides, the CDR3 is TGCGCCAGCAGCGAATCCGTTTATAACTATGGCTACACCTTC. Protein: CASSESVYNYGYTF.

The chain combines TRBV7-3 with TRBJ2-7, with D tentatively TRBD1 (5 bases). Per germline, CDR1 SGHTA and CDR2 FQGTGA. The length of the CDR3 is 15 residues. Trimming stripped 0 bases from V and 6 bases from J, with 15 bases between. The CDR3 sequence is CASSLTGAQNGEQYF. The DNA of the CDR3 is TGTGCCAGCAGCTTAACAGGGGCACAAAACGGCGAGCAGTACTTC.

The gene calls are TRBV28 and TRBJ1-2; 8 positions match TRBD1. J gave up 8 bases and V 7 bases, and 9 bases lay outside the gene matches. The germline V gene has CDR1 MDHEN and CDR2 SYDVKM. This CDR3 is 13 amino acids long. Here the CDR3 reads CASTVTGGKGYTF. For the CDR3, the DNA is TGTGCCAGCACCGTAACAGGGGGTAAAGGCTACACCTTC.